This T cell receptor (beta chain) was retrieved from a study of shared clonotypes between healthy human individuals. Findings of the study overall: Sequencing of the sorted subsets was shown by rarefaction to be incomplete despite large depth. Among non-shared clonotypes, generation probabilities were lower than among those shared by all four donors.

Trimming left V 1 base short and J 0 bases short, with 6 bases between. The CDR3 totals 14 residues. Germline assignment: CDR1 SGHNT and CDR2 YENEEA. Details on this clone: Its matching antigen is unknown. The same CDR3 also results from other DNA sequences found in this sample.

The table came from immunoSEQ multiplex PCR; TCRdb's copy has only in-frame clones and leaves some out. The sample lists about 2.4 million clones; approximately 93% were seen once. The chain combines TRBV11-3 with TRBJ1-1; TRBD1 might be the D (5 bases). This TCR came from a man aged 18-30 years in good health. Some clones in this sample may be carry-over from other donors' samples. Material: naive CD4+ T cells from PBMCs. Subset: CD45RA+ positively selected. The CDR3 DNA sequence: TGTGCCAGCAGCTTAGGGGGGATGAACACTGAAGCTTTCTTT. It encodes CASSLGGMNTEAFF.